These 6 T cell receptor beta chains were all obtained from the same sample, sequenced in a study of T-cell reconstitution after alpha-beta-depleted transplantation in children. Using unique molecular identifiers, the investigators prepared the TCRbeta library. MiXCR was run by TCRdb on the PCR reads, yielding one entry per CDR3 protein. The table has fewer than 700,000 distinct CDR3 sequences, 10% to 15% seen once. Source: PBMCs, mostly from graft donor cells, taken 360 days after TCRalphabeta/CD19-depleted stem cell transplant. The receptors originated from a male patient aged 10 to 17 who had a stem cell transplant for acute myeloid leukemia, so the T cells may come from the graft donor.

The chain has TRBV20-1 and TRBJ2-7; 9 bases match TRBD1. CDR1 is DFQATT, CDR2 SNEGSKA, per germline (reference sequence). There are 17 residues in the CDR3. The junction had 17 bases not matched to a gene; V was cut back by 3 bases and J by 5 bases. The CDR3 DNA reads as TGCAGTGCTAGGGACGGGACAGGGAAATATTACGAGAACGAGCAGTACTTC. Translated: CSARDGTGKYYENEQYF.

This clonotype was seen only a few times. CDR3 amino acids: CATSREEWFTYEQYF. In nucleotides, the CDR3 is TGTGCCACCAGCAGAGAGGAATGGTTTACCTACGAGCAGTACTTC. The chain links TRBV15 to TRBJ2-7, with D unresolved. Germline V gene sequence: CDR1 LNHNV, CDR2 YYDKDF (reference sequence). V lost 0 bases and J 2 bases, leaving 11 bases between the germline ends. The CDR3 contains 15 residues.

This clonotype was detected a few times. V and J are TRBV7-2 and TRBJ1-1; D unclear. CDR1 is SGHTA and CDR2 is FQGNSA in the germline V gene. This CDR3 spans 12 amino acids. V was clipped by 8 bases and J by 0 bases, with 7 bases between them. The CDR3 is CASLRVNTEAFF. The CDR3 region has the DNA TGTGCCAGCCTGAGGGTGAACACTGAAGCTTTCTTT. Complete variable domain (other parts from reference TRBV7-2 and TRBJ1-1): GAGVSQSPSNKVTEKGKDVELRCDPISGHTALYWYRQSLGQGLEFLIYFQGNSAPDKSGLPSDRFSAERTGGSVSTLTIQRTQQEDSAVYLCASLRVNTEAFFGQGTRLTVV.

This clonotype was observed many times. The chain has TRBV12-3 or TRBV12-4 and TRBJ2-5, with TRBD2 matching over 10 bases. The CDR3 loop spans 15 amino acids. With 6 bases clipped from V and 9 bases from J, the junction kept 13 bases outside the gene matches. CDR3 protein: CASSTSGRAIQAQYF. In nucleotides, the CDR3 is TGTGCCAGCAGCACAAGCGGGAGGGCCATTCAAGCCCAGTACTTC.

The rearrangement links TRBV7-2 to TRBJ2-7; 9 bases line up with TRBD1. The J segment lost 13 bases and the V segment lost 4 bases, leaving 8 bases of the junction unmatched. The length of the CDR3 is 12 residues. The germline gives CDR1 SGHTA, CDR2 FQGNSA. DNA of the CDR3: TGTGCCAGCAGCTCCTGGGGGGACAGGGCTTACTTC. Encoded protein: CASSSWGDRAYF.

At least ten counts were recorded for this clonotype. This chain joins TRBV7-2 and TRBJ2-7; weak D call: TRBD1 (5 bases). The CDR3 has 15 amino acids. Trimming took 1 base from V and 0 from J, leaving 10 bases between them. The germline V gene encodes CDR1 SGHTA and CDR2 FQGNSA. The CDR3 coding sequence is TGTGCCAGCAGCTTAGAGGCAGGGCCCTCCTACGAGCAGTACTTC. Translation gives CASSLEAGPSYEQYF.